The entry that follows covers one TCR beta chain sequence. Its antigen is undetermined. This record belongs to a study of shared clonotypes between healthy human individuals. The study's findings and limits: Non-shared clonotypes showed lower generation probabilities than clonotypes common to all four donors.

The study separated CD4+ cells into CD45RA+ naive and CD45RA-negative memory subsets. Here immunoSEQ multiplex PCR was the method, and the copy in TCRdb shows in-frame clones only, minus some. The sample contains roughly 1.5 million clones, roughly 98% of which appear only once. The CDR3 is 14 amino acids. With 6 bases clipped from V and 8 bases from J, the junction kept 10 bases outside the gene matches. Germline lookup yields CDR1 SNHLY and CDR2 FYNNEI. The sample consisted of naive CD4+ T cells sorted from blood. Regarding subset: CD45RA+ positively selected. The chain carries TRBV2 and TRBJ1-2; TRBD1 aligns across 9 bases. The source is a man aged 30 to 39 in good health. In nucleotides, the CDR3 is TGTGCCAGCAGGATGGGACAGGGCGGCGTGGGCTACACCTTC. This translates into CASRMGQGGVGYTF.